This T cell receptor beta chain was sequenced for a study of shared clonotypes between healthy human individuals (dated by TCRdb to 2019 to 2021). In terms of the full investigation: Three men and two women, aged 18 to 49 years, made up the cohort. The study deeply sequenced blood TCR repertoires of 5 or 6 healthy adults to estimate repertoire size and the extent of clonotype sharing between individuals. Between about 0.94 and 8.9 billion PBMCs per donor were obtained by leukapheresis. To increase sequencing depth and limit assay-specific biases, different laboratories used diverse techniques to prepare libraries and sequence TCR repertoires. Per donor, three plates each were used for CD4 naive and CD4 memory, two for CD8 naive, and one for CD8 memory. The full study reports these points: Only blood was sampled, and tissue TCR repertoires likely differ from those in blood. About 5% of naive CD4, around 4% of naive CD8, 2.3% of memory CD4, and 0.35% to 0.4% of memory CD8 clonotypes were shared across several donors. Rarefaction of sorted-subset datasets indicated incomplete sequencing despite the large sequencing depth. The small number of donors limited the genetic and exposure-history diversity represented. Compared with non-shared clonotypes, clonotypes shared by all four sorted-subset donors had higher generation probabilities. Naive subsets generally had larger estimated clonotype richness than memory subsets. Pairwise subsampling indicated that sequencing depth was expected to affect the degree of clonotype sharing among donors.

Using the deep immunoSEQ assay, multiplex PCR amplified TCR CDR3 regions from genomic DNA. Extracted genomic DNA from each cell subset was spread evenly across all wells of several immunoSEQ 96-well plates, with each plate serving as a replicate. For sorted subsets, roughly 0.2 ug genomic DNA, equal to some 30,000 T cell genomes, was loaded into each replicate PCR. The purified libraries were quantified using a Qubit 3.0 fluorometer, sized with a Bioanalyzer 2100, and then quantified again using the KAPA Library Quantification kit. Every immunoSEQ 96-well plate was sequenced on a dedicated single-read 150-cycle Illumina NextSeq 550 flow cell. Per the original workflow: Because only junctional sequences without quality scores were contained in the immunoSEQ output, filtering matching that applied to full-length reads could not be performed. To assign V/J genes and CDR3, sequences were annotated using PyIR, a Python wrapper for IgBLAST v1.9, with IMGT germline references. Reads were filtered out if the reads had weak V/J assignments (E-value above 1e-6), no CDR3, stop codons, out-of-frame junctions, or ambiguous translated residues. V3J clonotypes were defined as sequences sharing an identical inferred V gene, J gene, and CDR3 amino acid sequence. Percentage overlap between repertoires was calculated by dividing the number of shared unique clonotypes by the size of the smaller repertoire. RTK rarefaction, the Chao1 estimator, and Recon v2.1 estimates of unobserved clonotypes were used to assess repertoire richness. Generation probabilities were computed with OLGA for all TCRbeta clonotypes obtained by the gDNA method from a few donors. As stored in TCRdb, this immuneACCESS dataset retains in-frame rearrangements with V and J assigned. A fraction of the clones does not appear; measured against another copy, unresolved V genes explain less than half of the discrepancy, and the remainder lacks a known reason. V and J calls and clone size are copied from that table; D and trimming were computed from the DNA. The sample table shows 2 million to 3 million clones, and over 85% are seen once. The ten largest clones represent 0.36% of the sample.

Trimming removed 6 bases from V and 6 bases from J; the gene matches leave 8 bases unexplained. As encoded in the germline V gene, CDR1 is SGHRS while CDR2 is YFSETQ. The CDR3, from cysteine to phenylalanine, totals 13 residues. The sequence is cut down to CDR3 DNA, 39 bases in frame from base 1. The donors were healthy, HIV-negative adults who had no recently reported acute infections or vaccinations. Every donor was a Caucasian adult residing in Nashville, Tennessee, USA. CD4+ T cells were enriched by magnetic negative selection, after which naive cells were positively selected on CD45RA and the negative fraction was taken as the memory subset. Blood was obtained by leukapheresis, after which PBMCs were separated by Ficoll-Histopaque density gradient centrifugation and cryopreserved in liquid nitrogen vapor phase. Analytical flow cytometry was used to check the purity and quantity of every magnetically sorted T cell population. Genomic DNA was isolated from every sorted fraction and measured by UV absorbance on a Nanodrop 2000c.

Turning to this clone: Its binding antigen is unknown. Per-base qualities were not stored, and no clone one base away is much larger.

The sequencing sample was made of naive CD4+ T cells from PBMCs. In light of the paper, this sample's cell subset or site label describes: CD45RA+ positively selected. The rearranged segments are TRBV5-1 and TRBJ2-7, with 8 bases in between that match TRBD1. The TCR comes from a man younger than 35 in good health. Some clones in this sample may be carry-over from other donors' samples. For the CDR3, the sequence is CASTSQGAIEQYF. The bases read TGCGCCAGCACCTCTCAGGGGGCGATCGAGCAGTACTTC. The full variable domain, completed from the reference TRBV5-1 and TRBJ2-7 proteins outside the CDR3, reads KAGVTQTPRYLIKTRGQQVTLSCSPISGHRSVSWYQQTPGQGLQFLFEYFSETQRNKGNFPGRFSGRQFSNSRSEMNVSTLELGDSALYLCASTSQGAIEQYFGPGTRLTVT.